This TCR beta chain was sequenced in a study of blood T cell repertoires in COVID-19. Cohort 3 recovery required two negative PCRs, clearance, or symptom resolution. The V end lost 4 bases, the J end lost 3 bases, and 16 bases lay between the germline ends. The CDR3 has 16 amino acids. Per the original data handling: How many nucleated cells were present was estimated from reference gene primer amplification. Generated by immunoSEQ multiplex PCR, the TCRdb table keeps only in-frame clones and is missing some. The V and J calls and clone size were taken over from that table, and D and trimming were inferred from the DNA. The table has hundreds of thousands of clones, about 90% seen once.

This sequence joins TRBV23-1 and TRBJ1-5, with D maybe TRBD1 (5 bases). TRBV23-1 is known as an ORF, though its function is uncertain. Sequenced material: PBMCs or T cells enriched from blood (not recorded which). The source is a woman aged 30 to 39 who had recovered from COVID-19. The CDR3 region has the DNA TGCGCCAGCAGTCTCCGACCAGGGTTCAACAATCAGCCCCAGCATTTT. Translated, it gives CASSLRPGFNNQPQHF.